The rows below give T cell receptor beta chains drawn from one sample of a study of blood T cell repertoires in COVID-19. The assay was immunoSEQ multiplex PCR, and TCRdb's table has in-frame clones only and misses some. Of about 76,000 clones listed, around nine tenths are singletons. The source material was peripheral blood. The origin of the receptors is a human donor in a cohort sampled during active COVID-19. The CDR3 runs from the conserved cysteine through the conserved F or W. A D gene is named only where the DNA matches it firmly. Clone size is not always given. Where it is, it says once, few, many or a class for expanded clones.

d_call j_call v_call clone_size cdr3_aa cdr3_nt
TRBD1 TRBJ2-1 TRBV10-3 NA CAIRGTGGNEQFF TGTGCCATCAGAGGGACAGGGGGCAACGAGCAGTTCTTC
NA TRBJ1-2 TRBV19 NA CASKIGTGFGYTF TGTGCCAGTAAAATCGGCACAGGGTTTGGCTACACCTTC
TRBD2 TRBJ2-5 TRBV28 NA CASSLDASGRAGETQYF TGTGCCAGCAGTTTAGATGCTAGCGGGAGGGCAGGAGAGACCCAGTACTTC
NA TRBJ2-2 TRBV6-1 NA CASSERTGVDGGELFF TGTGCCAGCAGTGAAAGGACGGGAGTGGATGGTGGGGAGCTGTTTTTT
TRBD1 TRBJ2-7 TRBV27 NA CASSLWGQGGEQYF TGTGCCAGCAGTTTGTGGGGACAGGGAGGGGAGCAGTACTTC
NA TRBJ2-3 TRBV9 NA CASSVGQGTDTQYF TGTGCCAGCAGCGTAGGGCAGGGAACAGATACGCAGTATTTT
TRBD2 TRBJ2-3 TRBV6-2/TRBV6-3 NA CASSYSAGGGTDTQYF TGTGCCAGCAGTTACTCGGCGGGGGGGGGCACAGATACGCAGTATTTT
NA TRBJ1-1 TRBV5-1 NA CASGRGALNTEAFF TGCGCCAGCGGGCGTGGGGCCTTGAACACTGAAGCTTTCTTT
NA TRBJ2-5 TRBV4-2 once CASSQDGARVSETQYF TGTGCCAGCAGCCAAGATGGGGCCAGGGTTTCAGAGACCCAGTACTTC
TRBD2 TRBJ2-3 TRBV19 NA CASSPLLAGGTDTQYF TGTGCCAGCTCCCCACTGCTAGCGGGAGGGACAGATACGCAGTATTTT
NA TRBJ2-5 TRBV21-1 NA CASSRDRYQETQYF TGTGCCAGCAGCAGGGACAGATACCAAGAGACCCAGTACTTC
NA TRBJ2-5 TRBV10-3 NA CAISESNRETQYF TGTGCCATCAGTGAGTCGAACAGGGAGACCCAGTACTTC
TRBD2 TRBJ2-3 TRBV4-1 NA CASSQVVRLAGIPSTDTQYF TGCGCCAGCAGCCAAGTGGTGAGACTAGCGGGCATCCCCAGCACAGATACGCAGTATTTT
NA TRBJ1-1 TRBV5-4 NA CASSGLGHRNTEAFF TGTGCCAGCAGCGGACTGGGACATAGGAACACTGAAGCTTTCTTT
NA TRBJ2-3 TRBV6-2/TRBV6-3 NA CASSYHHHTPGGPRTDTQYF TGTGCCAGCAGTTACCACCATCACACCCCCGGCGGCCCGCGCACAGATACGCAGTATTTT
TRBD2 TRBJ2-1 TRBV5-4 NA CASSLGGLAGDEQFF TGTGCCAGCAGCTTGGGGGGACTAGCGGGAGATGAGCAGTTCTTC
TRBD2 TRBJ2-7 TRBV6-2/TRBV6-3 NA CASSSIAGGSYEQYF TGTGCCAGCAGCTCCATAGCGGGAGGCTCCTACGAGCAGTACTTC
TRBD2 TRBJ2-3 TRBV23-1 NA CASSFPRQREEVKDTQYF TGCGCCAGCAGTTTCCCCCGGCAGCGGGAGGAAGTCAAAGATACGCAGTATTTT
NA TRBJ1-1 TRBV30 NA CACIPSPGDREAFF TGTGCCTGCATTCCCTCTCCGGGGGATCGGGAAGCTTTCTTT
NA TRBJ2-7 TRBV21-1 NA CASSKVGQPSGRARESEFEQYF TGTGCCAGCAGCAAAGTGGGACAACCGAGCGGGAGGGCCCGAGAGTCAGAGTTCGAGCAGTACTTC
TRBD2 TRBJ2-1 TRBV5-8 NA CASSLVVRLAEYNEQFF TGTGCCAGCAGCTTGGTGGTCCGACTAGCGGAATACAATGAGCAGTTCTTC
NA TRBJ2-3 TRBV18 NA CASSPFGQGGTDTQYF TGTGCCAGCTCACCATTTGGACAGGGAGGGACAGATACGCAGTATTTT
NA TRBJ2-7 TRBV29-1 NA CSVGGGSSYEQYF TGCAGCGTTGGTGGAGGGAGCTCCTACGAGCAGTACTTC
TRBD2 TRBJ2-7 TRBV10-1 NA CASSETASGRGEQYF TGCGCCAGCAGTGAGACCGCTAGCGGGAGAGGGGAGCAGTACTTC
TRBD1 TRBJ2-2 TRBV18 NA CASSPIDRDRRGELFF TGTGCCAGCTCACCAATCGACAGGGACCGTCGCGGGGAGCTGTTTTTT
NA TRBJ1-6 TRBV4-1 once CASSQEQNYNSPLHF TGCGCCAGCAGCCAGGAACAGAATTATAATTCACCCCTCCACTTT
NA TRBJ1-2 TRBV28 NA CASSLTGNYGYTF TGTGCCAGCAGTTTAACAGGGAACTATGGCTACACCTTC
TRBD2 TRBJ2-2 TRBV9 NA CASSVGLAGTGTGELFF TGTGCCAGCAGCGTAGGACTAGCGGGGACGGGGACCGGGGAGCTGTTTTTT
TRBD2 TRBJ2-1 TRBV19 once CASSVGLAGVSSIHNEQFF TGTGCCAGTAGTGTCGGGTTAGCGGGAGTTTCGTCTATCCACAATGAGCAGTTCTTC
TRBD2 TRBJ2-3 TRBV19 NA CASSPGGPRTDTQYF TGTGCCAGTAGTCCGGGAGGGCCACGCACAGATACGCAGTATTTT
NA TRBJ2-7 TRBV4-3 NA CASSQGAGRTPYEQYF TGCGCCAGCAGCCAAGGGGCGGGCAGGACTCCCTACGAGCAGTACTTC
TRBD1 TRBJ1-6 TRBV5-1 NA CASSWGTGGNSPLHF TGCGCCAGCAGCTGGGGGACAGGGGGCAATTCACCCCTCCACTTT
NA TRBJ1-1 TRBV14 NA CASSQVGREDTEAFF TGTGCCAGCAGCCAAGTTGGCAGGGAGGACACTGAAGCTTTCTTT
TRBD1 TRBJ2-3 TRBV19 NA CASSSGQGTRAQYF TGTGCCAGTAGTTCCGGACAGGGGACTCGGGCGCAGTATTTT
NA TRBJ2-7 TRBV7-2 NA CASSLAGRSYEQYF TGTGCCAGCAGCTTAGCTGGCAGATCCTACGAGCAGTACTTC
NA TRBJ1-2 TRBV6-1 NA CASSERGGSLDGYTF TGTGCCAGCAGTGAACGGGGGGGCAGTCTGGATGGCTACACCTTC
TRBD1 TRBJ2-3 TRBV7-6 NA CASSLVTGRTDTQYF TGTGCCAGCAGCTTAGTGACAGGGCGCACAGATACGCAGTATTTT
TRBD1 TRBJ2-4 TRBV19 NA CASSTGQGRNIQYF TGTGCCAGTAGTACGGGACAGGGGAGAAACATTCAGTACTTC
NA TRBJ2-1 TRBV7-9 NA CASSLGLAPVNEQFF TGTGCCAGCAGCTTAGGTTTAGCGCCAGTCAATGAGCAGTTCTTC
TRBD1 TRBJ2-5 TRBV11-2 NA CASSSIAGTGGETQYF TGTGCCAGCAGCTCCATAGCCGGGACAGGGGGGGAGACCCAGTACTTC
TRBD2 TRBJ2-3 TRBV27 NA CASSLGLAGALPSTDTQYF TGTGCCAGCAGTTTAGGACTAGCGGGAGCCTTACCTAGCACAGATACGCAGTATTTT
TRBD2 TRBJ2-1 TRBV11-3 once CASSLASGRNNEQFF TGTGCCAGCAGCTTAGCTAGCGGGAGAAACAATGAGCAGTTCTTC
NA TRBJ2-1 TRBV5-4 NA CASSFDQRRYNEQFF TGTGCCAGCAGCTTCGACCAGCGTCGGTACAATGAGCAGTTCTTC
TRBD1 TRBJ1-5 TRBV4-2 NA CASSQSPPGQGNQPQHF TGTGCCAGCAGCCAATCCCCCCCGGGACAGGGTAATCAGCCCCAGCATTTT
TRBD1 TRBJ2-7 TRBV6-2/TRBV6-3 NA CASSALGQTYEQYF TGTGCCAGCAGCGCTCTGGGACAGACCTACGAGCAGTACTTC
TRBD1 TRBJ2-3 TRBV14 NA CASSPPGTGRTDTQYF TGTGCCAGCAGCCCCCCCGGGACAGGCCGCACAGATACGCAGTATTTT
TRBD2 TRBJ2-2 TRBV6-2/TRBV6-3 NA CASSYSGLAGTGELFF TGTGCCAGCAGTTACTCGGGACTAGCGGGAACCGGGGAGCTGTTTTTT
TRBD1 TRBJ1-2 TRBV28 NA CASSYTGGGYGYTF TGTGCCAGCAGCTACACAGGGGGCGGCTATGGCTACACCTTC
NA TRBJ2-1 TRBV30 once CAWSGRTGGLAVERGEQFF TGTGCCTGGAGTGGAAGGACAGGGGGACTAGCGGTAGAGAGAGGTGAGCAGTTCTTC
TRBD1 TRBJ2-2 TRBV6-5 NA CASSRTGLTGELFF TGTGCCAGCAGTCGGACAGGTCTCACCGGGGAGCTGTTTTTT
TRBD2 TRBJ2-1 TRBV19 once CASRTSGPSYNEQFF TGTGCCAGCCGGACTAGCGGCCCCTCCTACAATGAGCAGTTCTTC
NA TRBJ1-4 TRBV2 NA CASSDQLTNEKLFF TGTGCCAGCAGTGACCAATTAACTAATGAAAAACTGTTTTTT
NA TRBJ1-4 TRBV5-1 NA CASSLGGGRSEKLFF TGCGCCAGCAGCTTGGGCGGGGGGCGCTCGGAAAAACTGTTTTTT
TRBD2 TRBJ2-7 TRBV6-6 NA CASSYSSGRGYEQYF TGTGCCAGCAGTTACTCTAGCGGGAGGGGATACGAGCAGTACTTC